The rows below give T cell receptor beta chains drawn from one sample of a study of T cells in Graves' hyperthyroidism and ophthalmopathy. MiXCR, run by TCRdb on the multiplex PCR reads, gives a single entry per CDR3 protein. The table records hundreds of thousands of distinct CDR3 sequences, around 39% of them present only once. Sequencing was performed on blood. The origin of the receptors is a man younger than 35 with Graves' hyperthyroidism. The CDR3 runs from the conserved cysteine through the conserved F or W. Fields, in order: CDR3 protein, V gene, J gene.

CDR3: CASSYSEDEQYF
V: TRBV6-5
J: TRBJ2-7

CDR3: CASSEWLGYTF
V: TRBV6-5
J: TRBJ1-2

CDR3: CASGLSGSGSYEQYF
V: TRBV7-2
J: TRBJ2-7

CDR3: CASRSMDRVNTEAFF
V: TRBV6-5
J: TRBJ1-1

CDR3: CASSKPGVSYEQYF
V: TRBV10-3
J: TRBJ2-7

CDR3: CASSETSGASWEQYF
V: TRBV2
J: TRBJ2-7

CDR3: CASASGARVEKLFF
V: TRBV6-5
J: TRBJ1-4

CDR3: CASSLVGGPQETQYF
V: TRBV7-2
J: TRBJ2-5

CDR3: CASSDLTSRGRGEQYF
V: TRBV7-9
J: TRBJ2-7

CDR3: CASGQGRGNQPQHF
V: TRBV9
J: TRBJ1-5

CDR3: CASEPLVAGELFF
V: TRBV2
J: TRBJ2-2